Shown below are 20 T cell receptor beta chains from a single sample sequenced in a study of T cells in Graves' hyperthyroidism and ophthalmopathy. RNA transcripts were the template for amplifying TCR beta CDR3 regions. Primed by the HTBI set, a first-round RT-PCR was run on the TCR CDR3. TCRdb re-derived calls from the multiplex PCR reads in MiXCR, one entry per CDR3 protein. The sample lists about 610,000 distinct CDR3 sequences; 16% were seen once. The specimen was blood. Every receptor here comes from a woman in her forties with Graves' ophthalmopathy.

This clonotype showed up many times. The CDR3 region is CASARDSLNTEAFF. The CDR3 nucleotides read TGCGCCAGCGCTCGGGACAGCTTGAACACTGAAGCTTTCTTT. The V gene is TRBV5-1, the J gene TRBJ1-1, with TRBD1 identical over 7 bases. The J segment lost 0 bases and the V segment lost 7 bases, leaving 6 bases of the junction unmatched. Germline CDR1 is SGHRS and CDR2 is YFSETQ. This CDR3 spans 14 amino acids.

The sample holds many counts of this clonotype. The chain recombines TRBV11-2 with TRBJ2-7; 9 nucleotides align to TRBD1. CDR1 SGHAT and CDR2 FQNNGV come from the germline V gene. The CDR3 is 15 residues long. The ends lost 5 bases at V and 4 bases at J; junction bases unmatched: 9. CDR3 sequence reads: CASSQGTGISYEQYF. The DNA of the CDR3 is TGTGCCAGCAGCCAGGGGACAGGGATAAGTTACGAGCAGTACTTC.

The gene calls are TRBV2 and TRBJ1-2; 8 positions agree with TRBD1. V lost 6 bases to trimming and J lost 1 base; unmatched junction nucleotides: 4. The CDR3 contains 14 residues. The germline V gene encodes CDR1 SNHLY and CDR2 FYNNEI. The CDR3 sequence: CASRGQGYNYGYTF. The CDR3 nucleotides are TGTGCCAGCAGAGGACAGGGATATAACTATGGCTACACCTTC.

This clonotype was observed a few times. The chain is built from TRBV5-1 and TRBJ2-3, with 8 bases matching TRBD2. The CDR3 is made up of 14 amino acids. J lost 6 bases, V lost 4 bases, and 7 bases had no gene match. Germline V CDR1 and CDR2: SGHRS, YFSETQ. The CDR3 reads CASSREGATDTQYF. The DNA for the CDR3 is TGCGCCAGCAGCCGGGAGGGCGCGACGGATACGCAGTATTTT.

In this sample, this clonotype turned up many times. J is TRBJ2-7 and V is TRBV27; D perhaps matches TRBD2 (5 bases). The germline CDR1 and CDR2 sequences are MNHEY and SMNVEV (reference sequence). The CDR3 covers 13 residues. Trimming removed 6 bases at V and 6 bases at J, with 15 bases between. CDR3 DNA: TGTGCCAGCAGCAATAGCGAAGCAGGCGAGCAGTACTTC. This encodes CASSNSEAGEQYF.

This clonotype was counted many times. This chain links TRBV6-1 with TRBJ2-1; D possibly uses TRBD1 or TRBD2 (6 bases each). This CDR3 spans 14 amino acids. Germline V lookup: CDR1 MNHNS, CDR2 SASEGT. CDR3 DNA sequence: TGTGTCATTCGGAGGGGGGAATCCTACAATGAGCAGTTCTTC. Protein: CVIRRGESYNEQFF.

The chain joins TRBV5-1 to TRBJ1-3, with D unresolved. The V gene lost 0 bases and the J gene lost 7 bases, with 11 bases spanning the gap. This CDR3 comprises 14 residues. Germline CDR1 SGHRS, CDR2 YFSETQ. The CDR3 is CASSLEGRGNTIYF. CDR3 nucleotide sequence: TGCGCCAGCAGCTTGGAAGGACGCGGGAACACCATATATTTT.

The chain uses TRBV28 and TRBJ2-1, with 12 nucleotides matching TRBD2. CDR3 length equals 17 residues. V was clipped by 2 bases and J by 8 bases; unmatched bases: 10. The germline V gene encodes CDR1 MDHEN and CDR2 SYDVKM. This chain's CDR3 is CASSLLGLAGGQDEQFF. The CDR3 nucleotides are TGTGCCAGCAGTTTACTTGGGCTAGCGGGAGGGCAGGATGAGCAGTTCTTC.

This clonotype was observed many times. The V gene is TRBV24-1, the J gene TRBJ2-3; TRBD1 matches 9 bases. J gave up 1 base and V 5 bases, and 3 bases lay outside the gene matches. The CDR3 has 15 amino acids. The germline V gene has CDR1 KGHDR and CDR2 SFDVKD. The CDR3: CATSARDRGTDTQYF. As DNA, the CDR3 is TGTGCCACCAGTGCCAGGGACAGGGGCACAGATACGCAGTATTTT.

This clonotype was counted many times. This rearrangement joins TRBV11-2 to TRBJ2-3, with TRBD1 identical over 10 bases. Per germline, CDR1 SGHAT and CDR2 FQNNGV. The CDR3 loop spans 15 amino acids. With V trimmed by 7 bases and J by 6 bases, 10 bases remained unmatched. The CDR3 loop is CASTPGTGVRDTQYF. CDR3 DNA sequence: TGTGCCAGCACCCCCGGGACAGGGGTTCGGGATACGCAGTATTTT.

The rearrangement uses TRBV5-1 and TRBJ2-3; the match to TRBD1 covers 7 bases. V lost 1 base and J lost 1; bases outside the gene matches: 6. Germline V gives CDR1 SGHRS, CDR2 YFSETQ. CDR3 size: 16 residues. In nucleotides, the CDR3 is TGCGCCAGCAGCTTGAGACAGGGCGATGGCACAGATACGCAGTATTTT. The encoded protein is CASSLRQGDGTDTQYF.

This clonotype occurred a few times. The chain joins TRBV4-1 to TRBJ2-2; 7 nucleotides align to TRBD1. Germline V gene sequence: CDR1 MGHRA, CDR2 YSYEKL. This CDR3 contains 16 residues. V lost 1 base, J lost 1 base, and 3 bases stayed unmatched. CDR3 sequence reads: CASSQGNRGNTGELFF. The CDR3 nucleotides read TGCGCCAGCAGCCAAGGGAACAGGGGGAACACCGGGGAGCTGTTTTTT.

This clonotype was observed at least ten times. V and J are TRBV12-3 or TRBV12-4 and TRBJ2-2; 10 bases line up with TRBD1. Unmatched junction bases numbered 12, after V lost 7 bases and J lost 4 bases. CDR3 length equals 17 residues. The CDR3 sequence: CASTSPGTGVSTGELFF. The CDR3 nucleotides read TGTGCCAGCACCTCTCCCGGGACAGGGGTATCCACCGGGGAGCTGTTTTTT.

This clonotype was recorded many times. This chain connects TRBV27 to TRBJ2-5, with 7 nucleotides matching TRBD1. The CDR3 has 14 residues. V lost 0 bases to trimming and J lost 5 bases; unmatched junction nucleotides: 3. Germline V gene lookup returns CDR1 MNHEY and CDR2 SMNVEV (reference sequence). The CDR3 nucleotides are TGTGCCAGCAGTTTATCGAGCAGGGGGGAGACCCAGTACTTC. Protein sequence: CASSLSSRGETQYF.

This clonotype was counted at least ten times. The chain is built from TRBV18 and TRBJ2-5, with 9 bases that match TRBD1. The V and J ends lost 2 bases and 4 bases, in that order; junction bases with no gene match: 2. Germline V gene lookup returns CDR1 KGHSH and CDR2 LQKENI. The CDR3 is made up of 14 amino acids. This CDR3 is CASSPGTGRETQYF. The DNA of the CDR3 is TGTGCCAGCTCACCAGGGACAGGGAGAGAGACCCAGTACTTC.

This clonotype occurred many times. The rearrangement joins TRBV20-1 to TRBJ2-7; 7 bases align to TRBD2. V trimming: 6 bases; J trimming: 3 bases; junction bases outside the gene matches: 14. Germline assignment: CDR1 DFQATT and CDR2 SNEGSKA (reference sequence). The CDR3 loop spans 15 amino acids. CDR3 amino acids: CSARSGRALGYEQYF. The CDR3 DNA is TGCAGTGCCAGATCAGGGAGGGCCTTGGGCTACGAGCAGTACTTC.

This sequence joins TRBV7-6 and TRBJ1-2; D possibly corresponds to TRBD1 (5 bases). CDR3 size: 15 residues. Germline V CDR1 and CDR2: SGHVS, FNYEAQ. V lost 5 bases and J 7 bases, leaving 20 bases between the germline ends. The CDR3 loop is CASSPGDRGRTGYTF. DNA of the CDR3: TGTGCCAGCAGCCCCGGTGATAGGGGTAGGACTGGCTACACCTTC.

There are a few counts of this clonotype. V gene TRBV7-2 combines with J gene TRBJ1-5; D is uncertain. Germline loops: CDR1 SGHTA, CDR2 FQGNSA. The CDR3 sequence is 15 residues long. With 4 bases removed from V and 2 bases from J, the gap between germline ends came to 12 bases. The CDR3 sequence: CASSSGPRGNQPQHF. In DNA form, the CDR3 reads TGTGCCAGCAGCTCCGGGCCAAGGGGCAATCAGCCCCAGCATTTT.

The V and J genes are TRBV4-2 and TRBJ1-2; a possible D gene is TRBD1 (6 bases). This CDR3 spans 17 amino acids. V was trimmed by 1 base and J by 6 bases, leaving 21 bases between them. Germline CDR1 LGHNA, CDR2 YNFKEQ. The CDR3 DNA follows: TGTGCCAGCAGCCAAGCACCAGCGGACAGAGACATGGATGGCTACACCTTC. It encodes CASSQAPADRDMDGYTF.

CDR3 region: CASSLGSGWTQYF. The DNA for the CDR3 is TGTGCCAGCAGCTTAGGGTCAGGGTGGACCCAGTACTTC. The gene calls are TRBV7-2 and TRBJ2-5; a weak D match, TRBD1 (5 bases). Germline values: CDR1 SGHTA, CDR2 FQGNSA. V was shortened by 1 base and J by 7 bases, with 10 bases between the two germline ends. This CDR3 contains 13 residues. The full variable domain, its missing parts supplied by reference TRBV7-2 and TRBJ2-5, is GAGVSQSPSNKVTEKGKDVELRCDPISGHTALYWYRQSLGQGLEFLIYFQGNSAPDKSGLPSDRFSAERTGGSVSTLTIQRTQQEDSAVYLCASSLGSGWTQYFGPGTRLLVL.